The clone carrying this T cell receptor (beta chain) was seen only a few times. Its target is not known. This CDR3 comprises 15 residues. The V and J ends lost 3 bases and 4 bases, in that order; junction bases with no gene match: 7. Germline V gives CDR1 SGHRS, CDR2 YFSETQ. cDNA prepared by RNA extraction and subsequent reverse transcription served as the template for sequencing. Libraries were prepared by immunoSEQ multiplex PCR; TCRdb keeps only in-frame clonotypes and omits some of them. The sample holds more than 95,000 clones; approximately 58% are singletons and the top ten take around 3%. The data are from a study of CD8+ T cells in alopecia areata. Study findings and constraints: Relative to mice, TCR sharing across patients was less clear, a difference possibly HLA-related.

A FACSAria was used to sort CD4+ and CD8+ T cells. These cells came from PBMCs. The clonotype comes from a human donor in good health. Sequencing was carried out using CD4+ T cells sorted from blood. This chain links TRBV5-1 with TRBJ1-1, with 9 bases that match TRBD1. The CDR3 sequence is CASSSTQTGGTEAFF. The CDR3 DNA is TGCGCCAGCAGCTCGACCCAGACAGGGGGCACTGAAGCTTTCTTT.